This TCR beta chain originates from a study of blood T cell repertoires in COVID-19. The data were produced by immunoSEQ multiplex PCR, yet TCRdb's version contains in-frame clones alone and is incomplete. This table has about 110,000 clones, just over 70% appearing once. This CDR3 contains 18 residues. Trimming removed 4 bases at V and 5 bases at J, with 29 bases between. Germline V lookup: CDR1 GTSNPN, CDR2 SVGIG (reference sequence). The chain has TRBV30 and TRBJ2-5; weak D call: TRBD1 (5 bases). The sequencing input was peripheral blood. The TCR originated in a middle-aged woman with acute or convalescent COVID-19. The CDR3 region has the DNA TGTGCCTGGACTTCAAGGCGTCTCCTAGGGGTCGTTGGGGAGACCCAGTACTTC. Protein: CAWTSRRLLGVVGETQYF.